The 18 T cell receptor beta chains in this list originate from one sample, sequenced in a study of blood T cell dynamics during melanoma immunotherapy. The time point is: week 3, after first cycle of checkpoint inhibitor. Profiled with immunoSEQ multiplex PCR; TCRdb holds only in-frame clones, not every one. The profile covers almost 15,000 clones, with 92% appearing a single time and less than 0.95% taken by the ten largest. This material consisted of blood, taken from a patient treated with checkpoint blockade. These receptors all stem from a human donor with melanoma.

The chain uses TRBV7-9 and TRBJ1-4, with D perhaps TRBD1 (6 bases). The CDR3 sequence is 14 residues long. Germline V gene sequence: CDR1 SEHNR, CDR2 FQNEAQ (reference sequence). V lost 2 bases, J lost 8 bases, and 12 bases lay in between. The CDR3 coding sequence is TGTGCCAGCAGCTTACAGGGGCCCGGGGAAAAACTGTTTTTT. This encodes CASSLQGPGEKLFF.

V and J are TRBV28 and TRBJ2-3; TRBD2 matches 9 bases. The CDR3 is 19 residues long. V lost 5 bases, J lost 7 bases, and 22 bases stayed unmatched. Per germline, CDR1 MDHEN and CDR2 SYDVKM. The chain's CDR3 is CASSPSYLKTSGVRHTQYF. The CDR3 DNA follows: TGTGCCAGCAGTCCCTCTTACCTAAAGACTAGCGGAGTAAGACATACGCAGTATTTT.

This clone was seen only once. The gene calls are TRBV10-3 and TRBJ1-2, with D perhaps matching TRBD1 (5 bases). Germline V gene sequence: CDR1 ENHRY, CDR2 SYGVKD. This CDR3 is 14 amino acids long. V was trimmed by 2 bases and J by 3 bases, leaving 10 bases between them. The CDR3 sequence is CAISEQGWDYGYTF. In nucleotides, the CDR3 is TGTGCCATCAGTGAGCAGGGCTGGGACTATGGCTACACCTTC.

The chain couples TRBV29-1 to TRBJ1-1; D ambiguous. The germline CDR1 and CDR2 sequences are SQVTM and ANQGSEA. The CDR3 sequence is 13 residues long. V was trimmed by 4 bases and J by 3 bases, leaving 12 bases between them. CDR3 loop: CSVVGFPYTEAFF. DNA of the CDR3: TGCAGCGTTGTTGGCTTCCCGTACACTGAAGCTTTCTTT.

The V call is TRBV6-1, the J call TRBJ1-2, with a possible D match to TRBD1 (5 bases). CDR3 size: 16 residues. Germline V gives CDR1 MNHNS, CDR2 SASEGT. Trimming pared 3 bases from V and 5 bases from J, leaving 19 bases between. The DNA of the CDR3 is TGTGCCAGCAGTGAGGTCCGACAGAAGTTTCCTTATGGCTACACCTTC. It codes for CASSEVRQKFPYGYTF.

The rearrangement links TRBV30 to TRBJ2-3, with 8 bases fitting TRBD1. Germline V gene sequence: CDR1 GTSNPN, CDR2 SVGIG (reference sequence). The CDR3 sequence is 16 residues long. V lost 2 bases and J lost 2; bases outside the gene matches: 9. The CDR3 DNA reads TGTGCCTGGAGTCCCGGGACAGGATCATACACAGATACGCAGTATTTT. It is translated as CAWSPGTGSYTDTQYF.

V is TRBV18 and J is TRBJ1-1; D perhaps matches TRBD1 (5 bases). This CDR3 is built from 14 residues. V was shortened by 1 base and J by 4 bases, with 10 bases between the two germline ends. The V gene's germline CDR1 is KGHSH and CDR2 LQKENI. This CDR3 reads CASSPQGIGTEAFF. The CDR3 coding sequence is TGTGCCAGCTCACCACAGGGGATCGGCACTGAAGCTTTCTTT.

In this sample, this clone turned up a few times. The chain is built from TRBV11-2 and TRBJ1-1, with unresolved D. The CDR3 is made up of 14 amino acids. Germline lookup yields CDR1 SGHAT and CDR2 FQNNGV. V was clipped by 5 bases and J by 1 base, with 11 bases between them. The CDR3 DNA sequence: TGTGCCAGCAGCCCAGCGCAGCGGAACACTGAAGCTTTCTTT. Translated: CASSPAQRNTEAFF.

The chain recombines TRBV5-4 with TRBJ2-5, with unresolved D. The CDR3 is 15 amino acids. Germline V gene data show CDR1 as SGHNT and CDR2 as YYREEE (reference sequence). The V gene lost 3 bases and the J gene lost 2 bases, with 14 bases spanning the gap. CDR3 protein: CASSSQRGAQETQYF. CDR3 nucleotide sequence: TGTGCCAGCAGCTCCCAACGAGGAGCACAAGAGACCCAGTACTTC. Combining the CDR3 with reference TRBV5-4 and TRBJ2-5 gives the whole variable domain ETGVTQSPTHLIKTRGQQVTLRCSSQSGHNTVSWYQQALGQGPQFIFQYYREEENGRGNFPPRFSGLQFPNYSSELNVNALELDDSALYLCASSSQRGAQETQYFGPGTRLLVL.

The V call is TRBV18, the J call TRBJ2-1; D is ambiguous. Trimming removed 0 bases from V and 4 bases from J, with 13 bases in between. The CDR3 length is 16 residues. Germline lookup yields CDR1 KGHSH and CDR2 LQKENI. The CDR3 is CASSPPSPSLYNEQFF. As DNA, the CDR3 is TGTGCCAGCTCACCACCGAGCCCGAGCTTATACAATGAGCAGTTCTTC.

The chain uses TRBV15 and TRBJ1-2; TRBD1 agrees at 9 bases. This CDR3 has 13 amino acids. CDR1 LNHNV and CDR2 YYDKDF come from the germline V gene (reference sequence). V shed 5 bases and J 9 bases; nucleotides not matched to a gene: 7. The CDR3 DNA follows: TGTGCCACCAGCGCAAAGACAGGGGGGAGCTACACCTTC. Encoded protein: CATSAKTGGSYTF. The complete variable domain, with remaining parts taken from reference TRBV15 and TRBJ1-2, reads DAMVIQNPRYQVTQFGKPVTLSCSQTLNHNVMYWYQQKSSQAPKLLFHYYDKDFNNEADTPDNFQSRRPNTSFCFLDIRSPGLGDTAMYLCATSAKTGGSYTFGSGTRLTVV.

V gene TRBV7-8 combines with J gene TRBJ2-5, with 7 bases lining up with TRBD1. The germline V gene has CDR1 SGHVS and CDR2 FQNEAQ. The junction had 14 bases not matched to a gene; V was cut back by 6 bases and J by 4 bases. The CDR3 is 16 residues long. CDR3 protein: CASSRTGAGFGETQYF. CDR3 in DNA: TGTGCCAGCAGTCGAACAGGGGCAGGGTTTGGAGAGACCCAGTACTTC.

This sequence joins TRBV9 and TRBJ2-4, with 8 bases fitting TRBD1. CDR1 is SGDLS, CDR2 YYNGEE, per germline. Trimming removed 0 bases from V and 3 bases from J; junction bases left unmatched: 11. The CDR3 spans 18 residues. The CDR3 DNA sequence: TGTGCCAGCAGCGTAGGTCACAGGGGGAAATTAGACAAAAACATTCAGTACTTC. It is translated as CASSVGHRGKLDKNIQYF.

The V and J genes are TRBV11-2 and TRBJ1-4; possible D gene TRBD1, 5 bases. Looked up from germline, CDR1 is SGHAT and CDR2 is FQNNGV. The V end lost 5 bases, the J end lost 7 bases, and 14 bases lay between the germline ends. The CDR3 covers 14 residues. Here the CDR3 reads CASSPAGGLEKLFF. CDR3 coding DNA: TGTGCCAGCAGCCCCGCGGGGGGACTTGAAAAACTGTTTTTT.

The V gene is TRBV5-1, the J gene TRBJ2-7; 8 bases match TRBD1. This CDR3 spans 14 amino acids. The junction had 7 bases not matched to a gene; V was cut back by 4 bases and J by 4 bases. Looked up from germline, CDR1 is SGHRS and CDR2 is YFSETQ. DNA for the CDR3: TGCGCCAGCAGCCCTACAGGGGGTGGGTACGAGCAGTACTTC. Its translation: CASSPTGGGYEQYF.

The rearrangement links TRBV6-1 to TRBJ1-5; the D gene is possibly TRBD1 (6 bases). The CDR3 covers 14 residues. V lost 4 bases to trimming and J lost 7 bases, with 14 bases between them. CDR1 and CDR2 (germline): MNHNS, SASEGT. The CDR3 DNA is TGTGCCAGCAGTGTTTTCGGGGGGGCCCAGCCCCAGCATTTT. It is translated as CASSVFGGAQPQHF.

The chain has TRBV11-3 and TRBJ2-1; TRBD1 is a possible D gene (5 bases). The CDR3 has 15 residues. The germline CDR1 and CDR2 sequences are SGHNT and YENEEA. V was trimmed by 7 bases and J by 5 bases, leaving 18 bases between them. This CDR3 is CASNNRLGENNEQFF. The DNA of the CDR3 is TGTGCCAGCAACAATAGGTTAGGGGAAAACAATGAGCAGTTCTTC.

This clone was seen only a few times. The chain couples TRBV4-1 to TRBJ1-5, with D possibly being TRBD1 (6 bases). This CDR3 region has 17 residues. The germline gives CDR1 MGHRA, CDR2 YSYEKL. V was clipped by 1 base and J by 0 bases, with 13 bases between them. CDR3 loop: CASSQATGRYSNQPQHF. The CDR3 DNA reads TGCGCCAGCAGCCAAGCGACAGGCCGCTATAGCAATCAGCCCCAGCATTTT.